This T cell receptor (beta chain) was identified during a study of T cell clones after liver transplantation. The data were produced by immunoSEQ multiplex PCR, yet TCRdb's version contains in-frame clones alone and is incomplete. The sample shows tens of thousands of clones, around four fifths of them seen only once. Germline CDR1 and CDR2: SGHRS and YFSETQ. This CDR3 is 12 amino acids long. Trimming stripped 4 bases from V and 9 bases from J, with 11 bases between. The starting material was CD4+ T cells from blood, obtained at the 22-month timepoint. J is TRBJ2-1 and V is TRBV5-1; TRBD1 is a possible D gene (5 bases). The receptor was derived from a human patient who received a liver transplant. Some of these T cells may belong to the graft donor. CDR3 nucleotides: TGCGCCAGCAGCACTCTCAGGGTTGAGCAGTTCTTC. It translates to CASSTLRVEQFF.